These T cell receptor beta chains were read from a single sample in a study of identical twins. Via MiXCR, TCRdb re-called the 5' RACE reads, giving one row per CDR3 protein. In the table there are about 190,000 distinct CDR3 sequences, approximately 16% of which are singletons. The same specimen was also included in a second study, on T cells expressing NK-cell markers.

What was sequenced was CD8+ T cells sorted from blood. All receptors derive from a woman between 18 and 30 years old in good health. Each CDR3 is given with its conserved first and last residue. The order of the fields is clone size, D gene, V gene, CDR3 length, J gene, CDR3 DNA, CDR3 protein. D genes are given only for firm matches. Clone sizes are given selectively: once, few, many, or a class where the clone is expanded.

few	NA	TRBV27	15	TRBJ2-7	TGTGCCACCAGGTTCGAGGGCCGGAGCTCCTACGAGCAGTACTTC	CATRFEGRSSYEQYF
NA	NA	TRBV25-1	14	TRBJ2-7	TGTGCCAGCAGTGAATTTAAGGGCACCTACGAGCAGTACTTC	CASSEFKGTYEQYF
NA	NA	TRBV5-6	14	TRBJ2-7	TGTGCCAGCAGCTTGGCGGGAGTCTCTTCGGAGCAGTACTTC	CASSLAGVSSEQYF
few	NA	TRBV12-3/TRBV12-4	12	TRBJ2-3	TGTGCCAGCAGTAAGGGGGATGATACGCAGTATTTT	CASSKGDDTQYF
NA	NA	TRBV27	15	TRBJ2-7	TGTGCCAGCAGTTACCTCGGACGGAGCTCCTACGAGCAGTACTTC	CASSYLGRSSYEQYF
NA	TRBD1	TRBV12-3/TRBV12-4	11	TRBJ1-1	TGTGCCAGCAGGACGGGACAGGGGACTTTCTTT	CASRTGQGTFF
many	TRBD1	TRBV28	14	TRBJ2-1	TGTGCCAGCAACATGAACAGGGGGTACAATGAGCAGTTCTTC	CASNMNRGYNEQFF
many	NA	TRBV12-3/TRBV12-4	15	TRBJ2-1	TGTGCCAGCAGTCTTAAGGGGGGAGGCCGCAATGAGCAGTTCTTC	CASSLKGGGRNEQFF
NA	NA	TRBV7-9	14	TRBJ1-2	TGTGCCAGCAGCTCCATGACAGTCGTGCCTGGCTACACCTTC	CASSSMTVVPGYTF
NA	NA	TRBV7-9	11	TRBJ1-1	TGTGCCAGCAGCCGAGGGGCTGAAGCTTTCTTT	CASSRGAEAFF
NA	TRBD2	TRBV12-3/TRBV12-4	19	TRBJ2-3	TGTGCCAGCAGCCCCCCCCCCGGACTAGCGGGAGGTAGCACAGATACGCAGTATTTT	CASSPPPGLAGGSTDTQYF
few	TRBD1	TRBV6-1	16	TRBJ2-7	TGTGCCAGCAGACCGATGACAGGGGATCCCTCCTACGAGCAGTACTTC	CASRPMTGDPSYEQYF
NA	TRBD1	TRBV7-9	15	TRBJ2-3	TGTGCCAGCAGCTTACAGGGGGCCCTCACAGATACGCAGTATTTT	CASSLQGALTDTQYF
few	TRBD2	TRBV12-3/TRBV12-4	14	TRBJ2-3	TGTGCCAGCCTAAGCGGGAGCAGCACAGATACGCAGTATTTT	CASLSGSSTDTQYF
few	NA	TRBV5-4	14	TRBJ1-1	TGTGCCAGCAGCTTGGAGTGGGGGGAAGGGGAAGCTTTCTTT	CASSLEWGEGEAFF
once	NA	TRBV5-1	14	TRBJ1-1	TGCGCCAGCAGCTTGTCTGGACCGCCAAGAGAAGCTTTCTTT	CASSLSGPPREAFF
few	NA	TRBV5-8	17	TRBJ2-1	TGTGCCAGCAGCGGAATGGAGGTTAGCGGCTCCTACAATGAGCAGTTCTTC	CASSGMEVSGSYNEQFF
few	NA	TRBV6-2/TRBV6-3	16	TRBJ2-1	TGTGCCAGCAGTCTAGGGGATAGGGGTGGACTGAATGAGCAGTTCTTC	CASSLGDRGGLNEQFF
few	NA	TRBV3-1	12	TRBJ2-1	TGTGCCAGCAGCCAAGCGTCGGGTGAGCAGTTCTTC	CASSQASGEQFF
once	TRBD2	TRBV9	15	TRBJ2-7	TGTGCCAGCAGCGTAGCGGGGGGGGAATCCTACGAGCAGTACTTC	CASSVAGGESYEQYF
few	TRBD2	TRBV27	15	TRBJ2-1	TGTGCCAGCAGTTTAGGCGGGAGCGCTCACAATGAGCAGTTCTTC	CASSLGGSAHNEQFF
NA	NA	TRBV20-1	18	TRBJ1-4	TGCAGTGCTGCCCCCCCCGGGGATACCCGACGGGCTAATGAAAAACTGTTTTTT	CSAAPPGDTRRANEKLFF
NA	NA	TRBV7-7	15	TRBJ2-1	TGTGCTAGCAGCTTTCGATATGGGGGATCCAATGAGCAGTTCTTC	CASSFRYGGSNEQFF
few	NA	TRBV9	12	TRBJ2-1	TGTGCCAGCAGCGTACCGGGCAATGAGCAGTTCTTC	CASSVPGNEQFF
NA	TRBD2	TRBV10-3	16	TRBJ2-1	TGTGCCATCAGCGCAACTAGCGGGAGCTCCTACAATGAGCAGTTCTTC	CAISATSGSSYNEQFF
few	TRBD2	TRBV27	15	TRBJ2-3	TGTGCCAGCAGTTTGAAGCGGGAGGTGGGAGATACGCAGTATTTT	CASSLKREVGDTQYF
NA	TRBD2	TRBV7-9	17	TRBJ2-3	TGTGCCAGCAGCACGGGACTAGCGGGAGGGAGCACAGATACGCAGTATTTT	CASSTGLAGGSTDTQYF
NA	NA	TRBV5-1	15	TRBJ2-7	TGCGCCAGCAGCTTGGGCGGTAGAAATTCCTACGAGCAGTACTTC	CASSLGGRNSYEQYF
NA	NA	TRBV4-1	15	TRBJ1-1	TGCGCCAGCAGCCAAGTGAGGGGAAAGAACACTGAAGCTTTCTTT	CASSQVRGKNTEAFF
NA	TRBD1	TRBV5-6	16	TRBJ1-2	TGTGCCAGCAGCCCGGGACAGGCCCAAGGGAACTATGGCTACACCTTC	CASSPGQAQGNYGYTF
few	TRBD1	TRBV30	14	TRBJ2-7	TGTGCCTGGGAAGGACGGGACAGGCTCTACGAGCAGTACTTC	CAWEGRDRLYEQYF
few	NA	TRBV4-3	13	TRBJ1-5	TGCGCCAGCAGCCAGGCCCCTGGGCAGCCCCAGCATTTT	CASSQAPGQPQHF
few	NA	TRBV20-1	15	TRBJ2-7	TGCAGTGCTAGGCCCCAGGAGGGAGCCTACTACGAGCAGTACTTC	CSARPQEGAYYEQYF
NA	NA	TRBV12-3/TRBV12-4	13	TRBJ2-3	TGTGCCAGCAGTTTGGGCACCCCAGATACGCAGTATTTT	CASSLGTPDTQYF
few	NA	TRBV5-6	15	TRBJ2-1	TGTGCCAGCAGCTGGGGGGTCGGCGAGGACAATGAGCAGTTCTTC	CASSWGVGEDNEQFF
NA	NA	TRBV29-1	13	TRBJ1-2	TGCAGCGTCCTCGGGAGTCCTTTATATGGCTACACCTTC	CSVLGSPLYGYTF